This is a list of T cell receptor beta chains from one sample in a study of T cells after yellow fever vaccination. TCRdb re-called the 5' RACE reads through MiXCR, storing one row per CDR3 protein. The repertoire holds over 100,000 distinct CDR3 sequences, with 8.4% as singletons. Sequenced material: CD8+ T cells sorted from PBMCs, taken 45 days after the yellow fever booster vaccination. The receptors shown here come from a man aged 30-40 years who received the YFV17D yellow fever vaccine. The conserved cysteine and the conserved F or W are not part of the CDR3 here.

SVEEGNTGDYEQY TRBV29-1
ASRAPPGLEQF TRBV27
ASSQGPGQVYEQY TRBV4-3
ASSRRADTQY TRBV14
ASSHWGTVNTEAF TRBV4-3
ASSYGGHGSEQY TRBV27
ASSPPSNANEQF TRBV18
ASSPSGVGTEAF TRBV11-2
ASCPLPGDEQF TRBV5-1
ASSHPINQDSYEQY TRBV7-9